The clone carrying this TCR beta chain has at least ten counts. Its target is not known. This entry is derived from a study of T cells in Graves' hyperthyroidism and ophthalmopathy. General study points: In the blood, most expanded thyroid clonotypes above 0.001 appeared as well. Classification by a 13 V-J model distinguished ophthalmopathy from stable hyperthyroidism.

RNA transcripts provided the source from which TCR beta CDR3 regions were amplified. HTBI primers were used for first-round RT-PCR of the TCR CDR3. TCRdb redid the calling of the multiplex PCR reads with MiXCR, one entry per CDR3 protein. The sample lists over 250,000 distinct CDR3 sequences; approximately 26% were seen once. Diagnostic decisions used clinical symptoms, serum thyroxine and TRAb, thyroid ultrasound and orbital computed tomography. Blood dates from first hyperthyroidism diagnosis, before any ophthalmopathy symptoms. CDR1 is MNHNS, CDR2 SASEGT, per germline. The V segment lost 1 base and the J segment 2 bases; nucleotides outside the gene matches: 9. CDR3 length equals 18 residues.

Material: blood. This chain uses TRBV6-1 with TRBJ1-5, with TRBD1 matching 9 bases. This TCR was sampled from a man in his forties with Graves' hyperthyroidism that later progressed to Graves' ophthalmopathy. This CDR3 reads CASSEGKTGGLGNQPQHF. CDR3 sequence (DNA): TGTGCCAGCAGTGAAGGGAAGACAGGGGGGCTAGGCAATCAGCCCCAGCATTTT.